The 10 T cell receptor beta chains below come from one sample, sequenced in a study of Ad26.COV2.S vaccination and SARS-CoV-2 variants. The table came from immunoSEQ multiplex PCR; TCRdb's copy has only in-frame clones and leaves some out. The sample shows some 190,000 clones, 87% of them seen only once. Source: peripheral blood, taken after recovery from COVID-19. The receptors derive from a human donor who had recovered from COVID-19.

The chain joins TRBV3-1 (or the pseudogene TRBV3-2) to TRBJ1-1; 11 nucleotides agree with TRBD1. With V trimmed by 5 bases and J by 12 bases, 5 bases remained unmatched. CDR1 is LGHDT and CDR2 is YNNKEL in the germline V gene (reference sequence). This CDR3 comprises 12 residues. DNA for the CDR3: TGTGCCAGCAGCGCCCGGGACAGGGGGACTTTCTTT. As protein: CASSARDRGTFF.

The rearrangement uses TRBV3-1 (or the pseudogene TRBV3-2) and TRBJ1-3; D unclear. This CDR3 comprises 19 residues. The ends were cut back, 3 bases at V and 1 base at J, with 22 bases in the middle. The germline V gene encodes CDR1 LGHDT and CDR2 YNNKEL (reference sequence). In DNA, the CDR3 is TGTGCCAGCAGCCATAGACTGGACGGAGGCTCTTGGTCTGGAAACACCATATATTTT. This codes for CASSHRLDGGSWSGNTIYF.

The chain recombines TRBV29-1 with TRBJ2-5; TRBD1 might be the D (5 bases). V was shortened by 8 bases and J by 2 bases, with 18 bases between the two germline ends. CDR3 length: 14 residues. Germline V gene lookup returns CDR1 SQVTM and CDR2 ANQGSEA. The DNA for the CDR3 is TGCAGCTTCCAGTGGGGCAGGCTACAAGAGACCCAGTACTTC. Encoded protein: CSFQWGRLQETQYF.

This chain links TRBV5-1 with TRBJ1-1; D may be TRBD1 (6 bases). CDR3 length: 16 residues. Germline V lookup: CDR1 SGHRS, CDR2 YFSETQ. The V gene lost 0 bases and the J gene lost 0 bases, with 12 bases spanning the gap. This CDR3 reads CASSLAQGDMNTEAFF. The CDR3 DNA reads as TGCGCCAGCAGCTTGGCACAGGGAGATATGAACACTGAAGCTTTCTTT.

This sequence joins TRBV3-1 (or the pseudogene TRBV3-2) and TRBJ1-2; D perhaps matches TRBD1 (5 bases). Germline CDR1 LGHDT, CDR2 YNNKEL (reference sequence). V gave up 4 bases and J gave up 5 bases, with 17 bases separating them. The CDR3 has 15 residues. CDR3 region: CASSRGPAGGYGYTF. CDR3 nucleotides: TGTGCCAGCAGCCGTGGACCCGCTGGGGGGTATGGCTACACCTTC.

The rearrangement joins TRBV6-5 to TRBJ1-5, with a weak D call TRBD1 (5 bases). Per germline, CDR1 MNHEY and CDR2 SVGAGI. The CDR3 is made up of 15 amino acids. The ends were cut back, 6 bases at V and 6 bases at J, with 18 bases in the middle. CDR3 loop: CASSDLQARAQPQHF. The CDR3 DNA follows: TGTGCCAGCAGCGATTTACAGGCGAGGGCTCAGCCCCAGCATTTT.

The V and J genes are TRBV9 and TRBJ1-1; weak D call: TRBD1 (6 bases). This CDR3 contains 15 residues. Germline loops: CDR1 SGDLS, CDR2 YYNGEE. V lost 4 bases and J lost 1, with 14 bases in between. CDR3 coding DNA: TGTGCCAGCAGCTTCGGGCCCAGGGGGAACACTGAAGCTTTCTTT. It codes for CASSFGPRGNTEAFF. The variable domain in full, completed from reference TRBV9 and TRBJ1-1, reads DSGVTQTPKHLITATGQRVTLRCSPRSGDLSVYWYQQSLDQGLQFLIQYYNGEERAKGNILERFSAQQFPDLHSELNLSSLELGDSALYFCASSFGPRGNTEAFFGQGTRLTVV.

For the CDR3, the DNA is TGTGCCAGCAGTTTTGGAGGGTCCGGGTATGGCTACACCTTC. This encodes CASSFGGSGYGYTF. This chain connects TRBV28 to TRBJ1-2; D gene unclear. Germline CDR1 and CDR2: MDHEN and SYDVKM. The CDR3 totals 14 residues. With 3 bases removed from V and 5 bases from J, the gap between germline ends came to 13 bases.

The CDR3 DNA reads TGTGCCACCGGGACTAGCGGGAGGCGTGCCGGGGAGCTGTTTTTT. Amino acid sequence: CATGTSGRRAGELFF. The chain couples TRBV2 to TRBJ2-2, with 15 bases lining up with TRBD2. V lost 10 bases and J lost 6; bases outside the gene matches: 6. CDR1 and CDR2 (germline): SNHLY, FYNNEI. This CDR3 is 15 amino acids long.

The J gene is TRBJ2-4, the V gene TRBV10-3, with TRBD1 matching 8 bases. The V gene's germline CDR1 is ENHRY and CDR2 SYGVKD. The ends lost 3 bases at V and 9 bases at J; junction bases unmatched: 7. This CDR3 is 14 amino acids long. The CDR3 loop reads CAISDGQGPPIQYF. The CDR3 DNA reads TGTGCCATCAGTGACGGACAGGGACCTCCCATTCAGTACTTC.